A single T cell receptor beta chain is shown here with its context. This sequence may be a read error, since a much larger clone differs from it by one base. Trimming at V came to 1 base and at J to 7 bases, leaving 8 bases not matched to a gene. Germline CDR1 and CDR2: SGHTA and FQGNSA. This CDR3 contains 15 residues. This sample was taken from a study of blood T cells in healthy people across ages. A minimum of 6.5 million PBMCs was isolated per sample. Sample-barcoded 5' priming and a J-beta primer mix drove a second PCR of roughly 7 to 11 cycles. In TCRdb, the 5' RACE reads were re-called with MiXCR into one record per CDR3 protein. The sample shows hundreds of thousands of distinct CDR3 sequences, about 30% of them seen only once.

The specimen sequenced was blood. This receptor was obtained from a woman older than 75 in good health. V and J are TRBV7-2 and TRBJ2-7, with 9 positions matching TRBD2. CDR3: CASSLDLAGSDEQYF. DNA for the CDR3: TGTGCCAGCAGCTTAGATCTAGCGGGGTCTGATGAGCAGTACTTC.